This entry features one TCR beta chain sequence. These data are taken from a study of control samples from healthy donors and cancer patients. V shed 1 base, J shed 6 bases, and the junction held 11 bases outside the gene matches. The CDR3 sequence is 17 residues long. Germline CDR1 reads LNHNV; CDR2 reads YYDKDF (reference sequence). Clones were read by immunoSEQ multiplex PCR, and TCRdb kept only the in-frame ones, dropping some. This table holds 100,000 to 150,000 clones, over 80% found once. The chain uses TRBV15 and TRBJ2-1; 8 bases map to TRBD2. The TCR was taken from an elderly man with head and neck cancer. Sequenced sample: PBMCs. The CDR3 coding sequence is TGTGCCACCAGCAGAGGCCGGGGAAGCGGGAGAGGCAATGAGCAGTTCTTC. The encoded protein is CATSRGRGSGRGNEQFF.